This T cell receptor beta chain was identified during a study of cytomegalovirus exposure and HLA in healthy donors (TCRdb year 2017). About the investigation overall: In an earlier analysis of around 540 of the donors, around 290 Gb of sequence data and just under 120 million unique TCR beta sequences from about 179 million T cells were reported. Among the 398 genotyped donors, 81% belonged to the genetic ancestry cluster associated with self-reported Caucasian donors. An earlier analysis of several hundred of the donors applied high-throughput TCR beta sequencing to assess whether each TCR beta V gene segment acted as functional or pseudogenic. Besides the first cohort of some 670 subjects, a separate validation cohort made up of over a hundred different subjects was used. The study used immunosequencing to profile the T cell repertoires of approximately 690 subjects and linked those repertoires to cytomegalovirus serostatus. The study aimed to test whether signatures of past pathogen exposure could be identified by cataloging public T cell receptors. A later genetic analysis used genome-wide SNP genotypes for about three fifths of the 666 donors, treating that subset as a discovery cohort. Class I and class II HLA loci were covered by the typing at four-digit resolution. Rather than using new phenotypic data, the later analysis identified candidate immune exposures from TCR beta sequences and from how often those sequences occurred across donors. To predict cytomegalovirus infection status, the study brought together high-throughput TCR immunosequencing, statistical association of individual TCRs with disease status, and machine learning. Because of strong linkage in the cohort, five DR-DQ haplotypes were treated as single units for association and clustering. To study patterns of TCR occurrence, a later analysis re-analyzed previously published TCR beta repertoires from 700 or so donors and added high-resolution HLA genotyping. Typing coverage differed by locus: A, B, C, DRB1 and DQB1 were typed in about 620-630 donors, DQA1 in roughly 510, DPA1 in nearly 610, and DPB1 in just under 490. Across some 400 genotyped donors of the cohort, an average of roughly 200,000 unique TCR beta nucleotide sequences per donor were sequenced, and roughly a sixth of those sequences were non-productive. All discovery cohort repertoires had been generated using a single sequencing platform. Donor age, sex, ethnicity and CMV serostatus were collected together with the repertoire data. About 320 gigabases of sequencing data and 78 million or so unique TCR sequences were included in an early release covering around 650 HLA-typed donors.

The cohort comprised fewer than 700 healthy bone marrow donors. At the time of sampling, all cohort members were nominally healthy, though unrecorded immune exposures were likely present. The donor tested CMV seronegative and was one of the 352 seronegative cohort members. A peripheral blood sample was provided by each donor, and peripheral blood mononuclear cells were used for TCR beta sequencing. The Qiagen DNeasy Blood Extraction Kit was used to extract genomic DNA from the blood cell samples. In this sample, this clone turned up once. The antigen it recognizes is unknown. There are no base qualities to consult, and no much larger clone falls within one base. What the study reported, not specific to this receptor: A few of the identified cytomegalovirus-associated TCR beta chains were confirmed in vitro to be specific for cytomegalovirus antigens. A further reported finding was that TCR beta sequences accurately predicted the HLA-A and HLA-B alleles for most subjects in the first cohort. For the cohort, immune exposure information was limited to CMV serostatus. This cohort had only TCR beta chains sequenced, and the lack of alpha or paired-chain data limited which features could be detected. Sequencing depth was assumed to be roughly uniform across donors in the presence/absence analyses, though that assumption may not hold. Specific HLA alleles were associated with 15,000 to 20,000 TCR beta sequences at a false discovery rate of 0.05 in a later analysis. In a later analysis, the rate of TCR association differed among HLA loci, with DRB1 alleles having the most associated TCRs and HLA-C alleles having the fewest. V-gene and J-gene trimming of TCR beta chains was associated with a missense DCLRE1C variant in a later genetic analysis, and the association was replicated in an independent cohort. In a later analysis, HLA-associated TCR beta chains showed more clonal expansion and lower generation probabilities than non-associated chains that were equally common. HLA typing was unavailable for some donors at each locus, so association tests used only the typed subset. When HLA alleles, especially DR and DQ, strongly co-occurred, TCR associations were difficult to assign to individual alleles. A later genetic analysis reported fewer N-insertions in productive TCRs among donors in an Asian-associated ancestry cluster than the roughly 640-donor mean. Across donors, most TCR sequences were observed very rarely, whereas some public TCRs were present in many individuals. Several of the top co-occurrence clusters appeared to be linked to parvovirus B19, influenza, CMV and Epstein-Barr virus, according to a later analysis. The 87-base-pair reads could not distinguish some IMGT-functional V segments, including TRBV6-2 and TRBV6-3, so those segments were excluded. Over 15 rarely observed V segments, including chromosome 9 orphons, were excluded from the earlier analysis of several hundred of the donors because counts were too low. Correlated functional status among segregating V segments might reflect linkage disequilibrium, but an unknown experimental factor could not be ruled out. Broadly in line with IMGT annotations, most TCR beta V segments showed up in productive rearrangements about 90% or about 30% of the time in an earlier analysis of around 600 of the donors. In both the original and validation cohorts, the classifier was reported to diagnose cytomegalovirus status with high specificity and sensitivity. Most CMV-associated TCR beta chains appeared to be HLA-restricted in a later analysis, and the HLA associations seemed to be driven largely by CMV exposure. A group of highly shared sequence variants was considered likely to be a technical artifact of the sequencing pipeline. The study listed 164 TCR beta chains as associated with cytomegalovirus. According to the authors, the approach could potentially be generalized to other disease states and immunological phenotypes.

From the cysteine through the phenylalanine, the CDR3 covers 16 amino acids. Left in the record is the CDR3 DNA by itself, 48 bases read in frame from the first base. Trimming costs V 4 bases and J 0 bases, and their ends lie 13 bases apart. The germline V gene gives CDR1 as SNHLY and CDR2 as FYNNEI. The library came from the immunoSEQ multiplex PCR assay. A mixture of 60 forward primers for TCR Vbeta segments and 13 reverse primers for TCR Jbeta segments was used in the multiplex PCR. Amplification of the CDR3 region of rearranged TCR beta genes was performed with a multiplex PCR assay on genomic DNA. On the Illumina HiSeq System, the amplified TCR beta libraries were sequenced as 87-base-pair reads. The study's processing was this. A later analysis counted tens of millions of unique TCR beta chains across the 600 to 850 repertoires, and approximately 11 million of these chains were shared by at least two donors. Raw reads were error-corrected and collapsed into unique sequences by a nearest-neighbor algorithm in which closely related sequences were merged to remove PCR and sequencing errors. V, D and J gene segments were assigned by aligning CDR3 sequences to IMGT reference sequences. Each retained sequence needed at least a six-nucleotide match to both a V gene segment and a J gene segment. Rearrangements were called productive when the CDR3 lacked stop codons and stayed in frame with V and J; all others were non-productive. Following IMGT convention, CDR3 was defined as the stretch from the second conserved V-encoded cysteine up to the conserved J-encoded phenylalanine. The earlier analysis of some 580 of the donors excluded any sequence lacking an unambiguous match to a single V gene segment. In an earlier analysis of a few hundred of the donors, V segments were called functional above 56.7% productive rearrangements and were called segregating when the between-donor standard deviation exceeded 5%. A statistical classification framework was built to diagnose cytomegalovirus status from the catalog of TCR beta chain sequences. V and J gene assignment, in a later analysis, came from comparing TCR nucleotide sequences with IMGT/GENE-DB human TR gene sequences. In a later analysis, CDR3 sequences and most-parsimonious VDJ recombination scenarios were assigned using the TCRdist pipeline. In a later analysis, every TCR beta chain was defined by the combination of its CDR3 amino acid sequence and its V-gene family, and reads without a unique V-gene family were dropped. A later analysis removed roughly 590 highly shared, low-generation-probability nucleotide sequences to deal with suspected cross-contamination and a sequencing artifact. In a later analysis, a clonal expansion index was calculated for each public chain from normalized within-repertoire ranks of inferred template counts. A later analysis computed generation probabilities with a VDJ recombination model fitted to out-of-frame rearrangements, and checked the results against IGoR. In a later analysis, TCR-TCR, TCR-HLA and TCR-CMV co-occurrence was scored with hypergeometric tests, and a repertoire-size bias correction was applied to TCR pairs. A later analysis estimated false discovery rates by permuting HLA or CMV assignments 20 times. In a later analysis, co-occurring TCRs were grouped with DBSCAN, and TCRdist sequence similarity was added when clustering was performed within HLA-allele-positive subsets. Repertoires with fewer than 30,000 or more than 120,000 public chains were left out of co-occurrence clustering, as were about five repertoires with anomalous nucleotide sharing. TCRdb carries this immuneACCESS record with in-frame sequences only. Its versions omit some clonotypes, under half of them owing to an unresolved V gene in the studies checked, with the rest unexplained. The DNA was the basis for D and trimming; V, J and clone size are from that table. The sample records roughly 150,000 clones, roughly 85% of which are singletons. The top ten clonotypes cover about 2.3% of the sample.

The sequence derives from a woman aged 18-29 years in good health and CMV-seronegative. Recombination connected TRBV2 to TRBJ2-1; 5 matching bases give a weak D call of TRBD2. The sample was PBMCs. The CDR3: CASSGYLAISYNEQFF. The nucleotide sequence is TGTGCCAGCAGTGGATACCTAGCAATCTCCTACAATGAGCAGTTCTTC.